The 29 T cell receptor beta chains presented below share a single source sample, sequenced in a study of cytomegalovirus exposure and HLA in healthy donors. Vbeta (60) and Jbeta (13) primers were used in the PCR. The repertoire was sequenced with immunoSEQ multiplex PCR; TCRdb's copy has only in-frame clones and lacks some. The sample lists about 170,000 clones; roughly 80% were seen once. Specimen: PBMCs. These receptor sequences come from a man between 25 and 39 years old in good health and CMV-seropositive.

CDR3 sequence (DNA): TGTGCCAGCAGCCAAGCCCTCCAGGGAACCTACGAGCAGTACTTC. Translating it yields CASSQALQGTYEQYF. The chain links TRBV4-2 to TRBJ2-7; tentative D call: TRBD1 (5 bases). The V and J ends lost 1 base and 2 bases respectively, with 12 bases between them. In germline, CDR1 is LGHNA, CDR2 YNFKEQ. The CDR3 loop spans 15 amino acids.

The chain employs TRBV11-2 and TRBJ1-2; no definite D call. The CDR3 runs 16 residues. Germline assignment: CDR1 SGHAT and CDR2 FQNNGV. Trimming stripped 4 bases from V and 2 bases from J, with 17 bases between. The CDR3 is CASSSVTRSTNYGYTF. DNA of the CDR3: TGTGCCAGCAGCTCCGTGACAAGATCGACCAACTATGGCTACACCTTC.

With regard to this clone: One end of the junction is discordant with germline, which a read error may explain. The chain links TRBV7-9 to TRBJ2-7; 9 bases fit TRBD2. CDR3 length equals 15 residues. Germline CDR1 reads SEHNR; CDR2 reads FQNEAQ (reference sequence). CDR3 nucleotides: TGTTCCAGCAGGCCTACTAGCGGGTCCTCCTACGAGCAGTACTTC. Translation: CSSRPTSGSSYEQYF. Full variable domain (remainder filled in from reference TRBV7-9 and TRBJ2-7): DTGVSQNPRHKITKRGQNVTFRCDPISEHNRLYWYRQTLGQGPEFLTYFQNEAQLEKSRLLSDRFSAERPKGSFSTLEIQRTEQGDSAMYLCSSRPTSGSSYEQYFGPGTRLTVT.

This clone was seen a few times. This chain connects TRBV21-1 to TRBJ2-3; the DNA was not used to check the table's D call, TRBD2. TRBV21-1 is labeled a pseudogene. This CDR3 spans 16 amino acids. Written as DNA, the CDR3 is TGTGCCAGCAGCAAAGAGGGTAGCGGGGGCACAGATACGCAGTATTTT. It specifies CASSKEGSGGTDTQYF.

The CDR3 sequence is CASSFVGGTQYF. CDR3 nucleotide sequence: TGTGCCAGCAGCTTCGTTGGAGGGACCCAGTACTTC. The chain carries TRBV7-9 and TRBJ2-5; D is perhaps TRBD2 (5 bases). The CDR3 has 12 residues. Trimming took off 3 bases at V and 7 bases at J, with 9 bases between the two ends. Per germline, CDR1 SEHNR and CDR2 FQNEAQ (reference sequence).

The table lists this clone with a count of one. The chain joins TRBV19 to TRBJ1-1, with 10 bases that match TRBD1. J gave up 1 base and V 4 bases, and 9 bases lay outside the gene matches. Germline loops: CDR1 LNHDA, CDR2 SQIVND (reference sequence). This CDR3 comprises 17 residues. The CDR3 sequence: CASSTSGTGVRNTEAFF. In nucleotides, the CDR3 is TGTGCCAGTAGTACCTCCGGGACAGGGGTGCGGAACACTGAAGCTTTCTTT.

This sequence joins TRBV27 and TRBJ2-6; a weak D match, TRBD1 (6 bases). The CDR3 is made up of 17 amino acids. Germline V CDR1 and CDR2: MNHEY, SMNVEV (reference sequence). Trimming cost V 5 bases and J 0 bases, with 14 bases left between them. In DNA form, the CDR3 reads TGTGCCAGCAGTCCTGGGACACTAGACTCTGGGGCCAACGTCCTGACTTTC. It yields the protein CASSPGTLDSGANVLTF.

The chain links TRBV6-5 to TRBJ2-5, with 7 bases identical to TRBD1. With V trimmed by 5 bases and J by 4 bases, 1 base remained unmatched. The CDR3 loop spans 12 amino acids. CDR1 MNHEY and CDR2 SVGAGI come from the germline V gene. In nucleotides, the CDR3 is TGTGCCAGCAGTGACAGGGTAGAGACCCAGTACTTC. This translates into CASSDRVETQYF.

Notes on this clone: The junction departs from germline at one end; a sequencing error may be responsible. This rearrangement joins TRBV18 to TRBJ2-7; TRBD2 matches 12 bases. CDR1 KGHSH and CDR2 LQKENI come from the germline V gene. This CDR3 is 15 amino acids long. CDR3 bases: TGTGCCAGCACACCACTAGCGGGGGGAACCTACGAGCAGTACTTC. Amino acids: CASTPLAGGTYEQYF.

The genes are TRBV2 and TRBJ1-2, with 8 bases matching TRBD1. Trimming at V came to 5 bases and at J to 8 bases, leaving 7 bases not matched to a gene. The CDR3 contains 13 residues. The germline V gene encodes CDR1 SNHLY and CDR2 FYNNEI. The CDR3 DNA reads as TGTGCCAGCAGTTCCGACAGGGGCTGGGGCTACACCTTC. Protein sequence: CASSSDRGWGYTF.

V gene TRBV14 combines with J gene TRBJ1-1, with a tentative D call TRBD1 (5 bases). The length of the CDR3 is 13 residues. In germline, CDR1 is SGHDN, CDR2 FVKESK. V was trimmed by 3 bases and J by 4 bases, leaving 9 bases between them. The CDR3 bases are TGTGCCAGCAGCCAGGGCAGGGTCACTGAAGCTTTCTTT. Its translation: CASSQGRVTEAFF.

The chain employs TRBV6-4 and TRBJ2-2, with TRBD1 as a possible D gene (6 bases). Trimming took off 4 bases at V and 5 bases at J, with 14 bases between the two ends. CDR3 length equals 15 residues. Per germline, CDR1 MRHNA and CDR2 SNTAGT. Written as DNA, the CDR3 is TGTGCCAGCAGTGCTTTCTCAGGGGAAACCGGGGAGCTGTTTTTT. Translated: CASSAFSGETGELFF.

The chain combines TRBV5-1 with TRBJ2-5; D uncertain. V dropped 2 bases and J dropped 5 bases, with 10 bases sitting between them. The CDR3 runs to 13 residues. Per the germline V gene, CDR1 is SGHRS and CDR2 is YFSETQ. The CDR3 DNA sequence: TGCGCCAGCAGCTTCCGGTCAGGTGAGACCCAGTACTTC. Its translation: CASSFRSGETQYF.

The J gene is TRBJ2-7, the V gene TRBV4-1, with 9 nucleotides matching TRBD1. V shed 4 bases and J 2 bases; nucleotides not matched to a gene: 12. CDR1 is MGHRA, CDR2 YSYEKL, per germline. The CDR3 totals 17 residues. CDR3 loop: CASSPGSVRDRAYEQYF. In DNA, the CDR3 is TGCGCCAGCAGCCCGGGAAGCGTCCGGGACAGGGCCTACGAGCAGTACTTC.

J is TRBJ1-1 and V is TRBV28, with TRBD1 identical over 7 bases. The V gene end was trimmed by 5 bases and the J gene end by 1 base; junction bases not matched to a gene: 7. Germline CDR1 reads MDHEN; CDR2 reads SYDVKM. The CDR3 has 15 amino acids. The CDR3 coding sequence is TGTGCCAGCAGTCCTCACCCAGGGGGGAACACTGAAGCTTTCTTT. Translating gives CASSPHPGGNTEAFF. Full variable domain (rest looked up from reference TRBV28 and TRBJ1-1): DVKVTQSSRYLVKRTGEKVFLECVQDMDHENMFWYRQDPGLGLRLIYFSYDVKMKEKGDIPEGYSVSREKKERFSLILESASTNQTSMYLCASSPHPGGNTEAFFGQGTRLTVV.

This chain joins TRBV2 and TRBJ2-1; 11 bases map to TRBD2. This CDR3 has 15 residues. CDR1 and CDR2 (germline): SNHLY, FYNNEI. V was clipped by 4 bases and J by 7 bases; unmatched bases: 6. The CDR3 nucleotides read TGTGCCAGCAGTGTGCTTACTAGCGGGAGTAATGAGCAGTTCTTC. It codes for CASSVLTSGSNEQFF.

The V gene is TRBV19, the J gene TRBJ1-5; a weak D match, TRBD1 (6 bases). The CDR3 is made up of 16 amino acids. V was clipped by 1 base and J by 2 bases, with 12 bases between them. The germline V gene encodes CDR1 LNHDA and CDR2 SQIVND (reference sequence). CDR3 DNA sequence: TGTGCCAGTAGTATAGGAGGCAGGGGCGGCAATCAGCCCCAGCATTTT. It encodes CASSIGGRGGNQPQHF.

The chain is built from TRBV5-1 and TRBJ1-1; TRBD1 is a possible D gene (6 bases). Germline loops: CDR1 SGHRS, CDR2 YFSETQ. Trimming cost V 5 bases and J 0 bases, with 17 bases left between them. CDR3 length: 16 residues. CDR3 residues: CASRGGGGDMNTEAFF. As DNA, the CDR3 is TGCGCCAGCAGGGGCGGGGGTGGGGACATGAACACTGAAGCTTTCTTT.

The rearrangement joins TRBV6-1 to TRBJ2-7; TRBD1 matches 8 bases. The CDR3 loop spans 15 amino acids. Per germline, CDR1 MNHNS and CDR2 SASEGT. J lost 8 bases, V lost 4 bases, and 13 bases had no gene match. The DNA for the CDR3 is TGTGCCAGCAGTGTTACCGAGACAGGGGTAGGGCAGCAGTACTTC. This sequence encodes CASSVTETGVGQQYF.

The chain uses TRBV12-5 and TRBJ1-3; the D is unclear. The CDR3 is 16 amino acids. The V gene's germline CDR1 is LGHNT and CDR2 FRNRAP. Trimming stripped 2 bases from V and 1 base from J, with 12 bases between. The CDR3 nucleotides read TGTGCTAGTGGTTTGTTTCGGGAAGCTTCTGGAAACACCATATATTTT. Protein: CASGLFREASGNTIYF.

This clone was picked up one time. CDR3 loop: CASSLMQGQSEKLFF. The CDR3 region has the DNA TGCGCCAGCAGCTTGATGCAGGGGCAGAGTGAAAAACTGTTTTTT. This rearrangement joins TRBV5-1 to TRBJ1-4; possible D gene TRBD1, 6 bases. Germline CDR1 SGHRS, CDR2 YFSETQ. The CDR3 totals 15 residues. Trimming removed 1 base at V and 7 bases at J, with 14 bases between.

The gene calls are TRBV5-5 and TRBJ1-1; TRBD1 matches 9 bases. The CDR3 has 17 amino acids. CDR1 and CDR2 (germline): SGHKS, YYEKEE (reference sequence). With 0 bases clipped from V and 7 bases from J, the junction kept 13 bases outside the gene matches. The DNA for the CDR3 is TGTGCCAGCAGCTTGGAAAGATCGGGACAGGGATTCGTTGAAGCTTTCTTT. Its protein is CASSLERSGQGFVEAFF.

This rearrangement joins TRBV4-1 to TRBJ2-1; possible D gene TRBD1, 6 bases. Germline CDR1 and CDR2: MGHRA and YSYEKL. Trimming cost V 0 bases and J 2 bases, with 14 bases left between them. This CDR3 contains 17 residues. The CDR3 sequence: CASSQDRAGVPYNEQFF. The CDR3 DNA sequence: TGCGCCAGCAGCCAAGATAGGGCAGGGGTCCCCTACAATGAGCAGTTCTTC.

V gene TRBV5-6 combines with J gene TRBJ1-4; 7 bases are shared with TRBD1. In germline, CDR1 is SGHDT, CDR2 YYEEEE. The trim removed 4 bases at V and 3 bases at J, leaving 6 bases unmatched. There are 15 residues in the CDR3. CDR3 in DNA: TGTGCCAGCAGCCCCAAGACAGGGCCTAATGAAAAACTGTTTTTT. Encoded protein: CASSPKTGPNEKLFF.

The chain has TRBV6-5 and TRBJ1-4, with TRBD1 as a possible D gene (6 bases). V was clipped by 5 bases and J by 7 bases, with 17 bases between them. The CDR3 consists of 15 residues. Per germline, CDR1 MNHEY and CDR2 SVGAGI. The CDR3 is CASSHRGGPGEKLFF. CDR3 nucleotide sequence: TGTGCCAGCAGTCACCGGGGGGGGCCTGGTGAAAAACTGTTTTTT.

This clone was counted a few times. The rearrangement joins TRBV19 to TRBJ1-5; maybe TRBD1 (6 bases). The CDR3 contains 18 residues. Trimming cost V 0 bases and J 2 bases, with 17 bases left between them. CDR1 LNHDA and CDR2 SQIVND come from the germline V gene (reference sequence). The CDR3 nucleotides read TGTGCCAGTAGTATAGACCGGACAAGGGGGAATCGCAATCAGCCCCAGCATTTT. Its translation: CASSIDRTRGNRNQPQHF. The entire variable domain, with the rest obtained from reference TRBV19 and TRBJ1-5, is as follows: DGGITQSPKYLFRKEGQNVTLSCEQNLNHDAMYWYRQDPGQGLRLIYYSQIVNDFQKGDIAEGYSVSREKKESFPLTVTSAQKNPTAFYLCASSIDRTRGNRNQPQHFGDGTRLSIL.

This clone appeared a few times. The chain links TRBV13 to TRBJ2-1; 10 bases agree with TRBD2. This CDR3 has 17 amino acids. V was pared by 2 bases and J by 9 bases, with 13 bases of the junction left unmatched. The germline V gene encodes CDR1 PRHDT and CDR2 FYEKMQ (reference sequence). The CDR3 region is CASSLRLAGAKGAEQFF. The CDR3 nucleotides read TGTGCCAGCAGCTTACGGCTAGCGGGGGCGAAGGGGGCTGAGCAGTTCTTC.

The chain combines TRBV6-1 with TRBJ2-7; 9 positions match TRBD1. The CDR3 covers 14 residues. The V gene end was trimmed by 10 bases and the J gene end by 3 bases; junction bases not matched to a gene: 10. Germline CDR1 and CDR2: MNHNS and SASEGT. CDR3 DNA sequence: TGTGCCATTACTACAGGGGGCACGAACTACGAGCAGTACTTC. It codes for CAITTGGTNYEQYF.

This sequence joins TRBV27 and TRBJ2-7, with D maybe TRBD1 (5 bases). V dropped 3 bases and J dropped 2 bases, with 14 bases sitting between them. The CDR3 has 15 amino acids. Germline lookup yields CDR1 MNHEY and CDR2 SMNVEV (reference sequence). This chain's CDR3 is CASSLGPGRPYEQYF. CDR3 nucleotide sequence: TGTGCCAGCAGTTTGGGGCCAGGGCGACCCTACGAGCAGTACTTC.